This section outlines one T cell receptor beta chain sequence together with its context. Its antigen is as yet unknown. This entry comes from a study of T cell responses to AZD1222 COVID-19 vaccine. CDR1 and CDR2 (germline): LNHNV, YYDKDF (reference sequence). The CDR3 length is 14 residues. J lost 7 bases, V lost 0 bases, and 5 bases had no gene match. Study-level findings and limits: There were mostly white British donors and more females than males, and clonal diversity was possibly underestimated. After two AZD1222 doses, spike-specific TCR breadth and depth rose versus day 0. The CD4 TCRs associated with vaccination extended across spike and predominated at 160-218 and 743-854.

TCRdb's copy holds only in-frame clones and misses some; the assay was immunoSEQ multiplex PCR. The sample lists about 140,000 clones, more than 85% occurring once. The chain combines TRBV15 with TRBJ2-5; 7 bases align to TRBD2. The sequenced sample was peripheral blood, obtained on day 0 of AZD1222 vaccination. This clonotype originated in an adult in good health. CDR3 sequence: CATSREAGARTQYF. CDR3 nucleotides: TGTGCCACCAGCAGAGAGGCGGGAGCGAGGACCCAGTACTTC.